A single sample is the source of the 11 T cell receptor beta chains below, sequenced in a study of monozygotic twins with inflammatory bowel disease. Following a re-call of the 5' RACE reads, TCRdb has one entry per CDR3 protein and lacks DNA. The sample table includes 200,000 to 250,000 distinct CDR3 sequences. Material: blood. All receptors derive from a human donor with ulcerative colitis or Crohn's disease, or a healthy co-twin of an affected twin (not recorded which).

The chain carries TRBV7-9 and TRBJ1-1. The CDR3 runs 16 residues. CDR1 is SEHNR, CDR2 FQNEAQ, per germline (reference sequence). The CDR3 here is CASSLAGGGAATEAFF.

The V call is TRBV5-1, the J call TRBJ1-2. Per germline, CDR1 SGHRS and CDR2 YFSETQ. This CDR3 region has 12 residues. The CDR3 protein is CASKDVNYGYTF.

The CDR3: CASSPGQGRNTIYF. The chain couples TRBV6-1 to TRBJ1-3; checking the TCRdb D call of TRBD1 is not possible without DNA. The CDR3 sequence is 14 residues long. Germline values: CDR1 MNHNS, CDR2 SASEGT.

This sequence joins TRBV5-4 and TRBJ2-1; TCRdb's D gene call, TRBD1, goes unchecked for lack of DNA. The V gene's germline CDR1 is SGHNT and CDR2 YYREEE (reference sequence). The CDR3 spans 13 residues. CDR3 in amino acids: CASSYRADSEQFF.

The chain has TRBV11-2 and TRBJ2-2. The CDR3 is 14 residues long. Germline lookup yields CDR1 SGHAT and CDR2 FQNNGV. CDR3 residues: CAGSLKRTTGELFF.

V and J are TRBV20-1 and TRBJ2-1; there is no DNA to check the TCRdb D call of TRBD2. The CDR3 loop spans 17 amino acids. Germline V gene lookup returns CDR1 DFQATT and CDR2 SNEGSKA (reference sequence). CDR3 residues: CSAGGGLAGSTFNEQFF.

This chain joins TRBV19 and TRBJ1-1; the D gene TCRdb calls, TRBD1, cannot be checked with no DNA. Per germline, CDR1 LNHDA and CDR2 SQIVND (reference sequence). The CDR3 contains 13 residues. CDR3 in amino acids: CASTSTGTAEAFF.

This chain uses TRBV19 with TRBJ2-2. The CDR3 covers 13 residues. The V gene's germline CDR1 is LNHDA and CDR2 SQIVND (reference sequence). CDR3 loop: CATQGRITGELFF.

The chain joins TRBV29-1 to TRBJ2-7; as DNA is missing, the TRBD2 call by TCRdb cannot be tested. CDR1 is SQVTM and CDR2 is ANQGSEA in the germline V gene. The CDR3 totals 17 residues. CDR3 sequence reads: CSVQAGTSGRLSYEQYF.

The J gene is TRBJ1-6, the V gene TRBV5-1; TCRdb proposes TRBD1, but this gene call is untestable without DNA. Germline loops: CDR1 SGHRS, CDR2 YFSETQ. This CDR3 has 15 amino acids. The CDR3 sequence is CASSRTGGSDSPLHF. The whole variable domain, remainder taken from reference TRBV5-1 and TRBJ1-6, is KAGVTQTPRYLIKTRGQQVTLSCSPISGHRSVSWYQQTPGQGLQFLFEYFSETQRNKGNFPGRFSGRQFSNSRSEMNVSTLELGDSALYLCASSRTGGSDSPLHFGNGTRLTVT.

The gene calls are TRBV6-5 and TRBJ2-6. The CDR3 spans 13 residues. Germline-derived CDR1 and CDR2 are MNHEY and SVGAGI. The CDR3 sequence is CASRNTGANVLTF.